The clone carrying this T cell receptor (beta chain) is categorized as medium-sized. Profiling relied on immunoSEQ multiplex PCR, and the TCRdb table lists in-frame clones only, not all of them. The data contain more than 65,000 clones, 79% of them singletons. Unmatched junction bases numbered 6, after V lost 6 bases and J lost 2 bases. This CDR3 spans 14 amino acids. Germline V gene lookup returns CDR1 LNHDA and CDR2 SQIVND (reference sequence). The sample originates from a study of blood T cell repertoires in COVID-19. This sequence originates from a woman aged 55 to 70 with acute or convalescent COVID-19. The specimen sequenced was peripheral blood. This rearrangement joins TRBV19 to TRBJ1-2, with 7 bases fitting TRBD1. CDR3 sequence (DNA): TGTGCCAGTAGCGATAAGGGACAGAACTATGGCTACACCTTC. Translated, it gives CASSDKGQNYGYTF.